These 18 T cell receptor beta chains originate from one sample sequenced in a study of beta chain features in type 1 diabetes. What was sequenced were expressed TCRB transcripts, since all of the isolated RNA had been reverse transcribed. The data were produced by immunoSEQ multiplex PCR, yet TCRdb's version contains in-frame clones alone and is incomplete. This table has 300,000 to 450,000 clones, around 12% appearing once. Antigens of these TCRs are unknown. Study-level results: Moderately but significantly shorter TCRB CDR3s were found in Type 1 diabetes patients in all four CD4+ subsets.

The sample taken for sequencing was naive CD4+ T cells from blood. All receptors come from a woman aged 18-29 years with type 1 diabetes.

J is TRBJ2-1 and V is TRBV19; 9 positions match TRBD1. Germline CDR1 LNHDA, CDR2 SQIVND (reference sequence). V dropped 6 bases and J dropped 3; count of bases not matched to a gene: 9. The CDR3 is made up of 16 amino acids. The CDR3: CASSPDRGTGYNEQFF. The CDR3 DNA reads TGTGCCAGTAGCCCCGACAGGGGGACCGGCTACAATGAGCAGTTCTTC.

The gene calls are TRBV19 and TRBJ2-6, with D possibly TRBD1 on 6 matching bases. Trimming removed 8 bases at V and 0 bases at J, with 17 bases between. Germline CDR1 and CDR2: LNHDA and SQIVND (reference sequence). This CDR3 region has 17 residues. The CDR3 here is CASGKQGQHSGANVLTF. For the CDR3, the DNA is TGTGCCAGTGGGAAACAGGGTCAACACTCTGGGGCCAACGTCCTGACTTTC.

The V call is TRBV5-1, the J call TRBJ2-7, with no clear D. Trimming took 1 base from V and 5 from J, leaving 16 bases between them. The CDR3 covers 15 residues. Germline CDR1 reads SGHRS; CDR2 reads YFSETQ. The CDR3 coding sequence is TGCGCCAGCAGCTTGTTGATCACGACTCGCGACGAGCAGTACTTC. It yields the protein CASSLLITTRDEQYF.

The chain links TRBV4-1 to TRBJ2-1; 13 nucleotides agree with TRBD2. The germline gives CDR1 MGHRA, CDR2 YSYEKL. V was clipped by 4 bases and J by 10 bases; unmatched bases: 4. The CDR3 is 14 residues long. DNA for the CDR3: TGCGCCAGCAGCCGAGTGGGACTAGCGGGAGAGCAGTTCTTC. It yields the protein CASSRVGLAGEQFF.

This sequence joins TRBV6-5 and TRBJ2-7; 12 bases agree with TRBD2. The V and J ends lost 6 bases and 4 bases, in that order; junction bases with no gene match: 4. CDR1 is MNHEY and CDR2 is SVGAGI in the germline V gene. CDR3 length: 14 residues. The CDR3 DNA follows: TGTGCCAGCAGCTATACTAGCGGGAGGTACGAGCAGTACTTC. The encoded protein is CASSYTSGRYEQYF.

V gene TRBV6-5 combines with J gene TRBJ1-2, with 9 bases that match TRBD1. The germline V gene has CDR1 MNHEY and CDR2 SVGAGI. This CDR3 is 14 amino acids long. J was trimmed by 8 bases and V by 5 bases; bases with no gene match: 9. In DNA form, the CDR3 reads TGTGCCAGCAGTACCCCGGACAGGGGCGAAGGCTACACCTTC. Residues: CASSTPDRGEGYTF.

This rearrangement joins TRBV19 to TRBJ2-3; D gene unclear. The CDR3 sequence is 15 residues long. The V end lost 6 bases, the J end lost 0 bases, and 13 bases lay between the germline ends. Germline values: CDR1 LNHDA, CDR2 SQIVND (reference sequence). The CDR3 region is CASSPAGHSTDTQYF. The CDR3 nucleotides read TGTGCCAGTAGCCCCGCCGGTCACAGCACAGATACGCAGTATTTT. Using reference TRBV19 and TRBJ2-3 for the parts outside the CDR3, the full variable domain is DGGITQSPKYLFRKEGQNVTLSCEQNLNHDAMYWYRQDPGQGLRLIYYSQIVNDFQKGDIAEGYSVSREKKESFPLTVTSAQKNPTAFYLCASSPAGHSTDTQYFGPGTRLTVL.

The chain uses TRBV28 and TRBJ2-5, with 8 bases identical to TRBD2. With V trimmed by 4 bases and J by 3 bases, 16 bases remained unmatched. CDR1 MDHEN and CDR2 SYDVKM come from the germline V gene. The CDR3 has 18 residues. The CDR3 sequence is CASSYPPFRLAKKETQYF. CDR3 DNA sequence: TGTGCCAGCAGTTACCCTCCCTTCCGACTAGCGAAAAAAGAGACCCAGTACTTC.

This clone turned up a few times. The chain uses TRBV6-5 and TRBJ1-5, with no clear D. The CDR3 extends over 12 amino acids. V was pared by 6 bases and J by 7 bases, with 10 bases between. Germline-derived CDR1 and CDR2 are MNHEY and SVGAGI. CDR3 in amino acids: CASSTSGQPQHF. DNA of the CDR3: TGTGCCAGCAGCACCAGTGGCCAGCCCCAGCATTTT.

This clone has only a few counts. The gene calls are TRBV4-2 and TRBJ2-1; D is undetermined. The germline V gene has CDR1 LGHNA and CDR2 YNFKEQ. V was trimmed by 1 base and J by 4 bases, leaving 11 bases between them. The CDR3 contains 15 residues. The CDR3 here is CASSQGIQEYNEQFF. The CDR3 DNA follows: TGTGCCAGCAGCCAAGGTATCCAGGAATACAATGAGCAGTTCTTC.

This clone was seen more than once but under ten times. This chain links TRBV4-3 with TRBJ1-2, with 7 bases matching TRBD1. Germline V gene sequence: CDR1 LGHNA, CDR2 YSLEER. The CDR3 extends over 14 amino acids. V lost 3 bases and J lost 7; bases outside the gene matches: 8. The CDR3 protein is CASSQQGVPSGYTF. CDR3 sequence (DNA): TGCGCCAGCAGCCAGCAGGGGGTTCCATCTGGCTACACCTTC.

Written as DNA, the CDR3 is TGTGCCAGCCGGGACTTTCACAATGAGCAGTTCTTC. It encodes CASRDFHNEQFF. V gene TRBV28 combines with J gene TRBJ2-1; TRBD2 might be the D (6 bases). The length of the CDR3 is 12 residues. Germline lookup yields CDR1 MDHEN and CDR2 SYDVKM. The V end was cut by 8 bases, the J end by 5 bases, with 10 bases between.

This clone was detected once. This rearrangement joins TRBV11-3 to TRBJ2-5; D is unclear. Trimming took 4 bases from V and 5 from J, leaving 5 bases between them. The CDR3 totals 11 residues. Germline lookup yields CDR1 SGHNT and CDR2 YENEEA. Here the CDR3 reads CASSSGETQYF. DNA for the CDR3: TGTGCCAGCAGCTCCGGGGAGACCCAGTACTTC.

This chain links TRBV9 with TRBJ2-5; 10 bases agree with TRBD2. Per germline, CDR1 SGDLS and CDR2 YYNGEE. The ends lost 2 bases at V and 0 bases at J; junction bases unmatched: 10. This CDR3 spans 18 amino acids. Here the CDR3 DNA reads TGTGCCAGCAGCGTCGGAAATAGCGGGGGGATGTACCAAGAGACCCAGTACTTC. Protein product: CASSVGNSGGMYQETQYF.

The genes are TRBV7-2 and TRBJ1-5; D possibly corresponds to TRBD1 (5 bases). The CDR3 is 13 amino acids. Between the trimmed V and J ends, which lost 1 base and 5 bases, there was a span of 6 bases. Germline values: CDR1 SGHTA, CDR2 FQGNSA. The CDR3 reads CASSLVGDQPQHF. The DNA of the CDR3 is TGTGCCAGCAGCTTAGTAGGGGATCAGCCCCAGCATTTT.

The rearrangement uses TRBV19 and TRBJ1-2; a possible D gene is TRBD1 (5 bases). V dropped 5 bases and J dropped 8 bases, with 15 bases sitting between them. Germline loops: CDR1 LNHDA, CDR2 SQIVND (reference sequence). This CDR3 is built from 13 residues. CDR3 region: CASSLQGLEGYTF. For the CDR3, the DNA is TGTGCCAGTAGTCTTCAGGGATTGGAGGGCTACACCTTC.

The sample holds a few counts of this clone. This sequence joins TRBV6-6 and TRBJ1-1; D is perhaps TRBD1 (5 bases). There are 16 residues in the CDR3. Trimming pared 0 bases from V and 0 bases from J, leaving 11 bases between. Per germline, CDR1 MNHNY and CDR2 SVGAGI (reference sequence). The CDR3 sequence: CASSYSTGEVNTEAFF. The CDR3 DNA follows: TGTGCCAGCAGTTACTCTACAGGTGAGGTGAACACTGAAGCTTTCTTT.

This clone was observed a few times. The gene calls are TRBV30 and TRBJ2-3; 9 bases match TRBD2. The trim removed 6 bases at V and 2 bases at J, leaving 9 bases unmatched. The CDR3 runs to 15 residues. Germline V CDR1 and CDR2: GTSNPN, SVGIG (reference sequence). CDR3 nucleotides: TGTGCCTGCCGCAACCTAGCGGGGTACACAGATACGCAGTATTTT. Translating it yields CACRNLAGYTDTQYF.